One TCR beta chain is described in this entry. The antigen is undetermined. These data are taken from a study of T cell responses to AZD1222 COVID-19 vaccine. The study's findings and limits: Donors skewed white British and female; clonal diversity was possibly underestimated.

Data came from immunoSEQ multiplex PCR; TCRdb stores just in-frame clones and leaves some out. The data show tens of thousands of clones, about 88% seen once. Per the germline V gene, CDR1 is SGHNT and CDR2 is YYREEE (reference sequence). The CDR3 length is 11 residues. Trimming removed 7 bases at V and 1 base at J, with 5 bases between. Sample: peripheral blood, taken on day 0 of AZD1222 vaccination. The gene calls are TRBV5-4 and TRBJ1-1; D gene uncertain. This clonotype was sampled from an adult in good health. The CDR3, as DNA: TGTGCCAGCCTTTCGAACACTGAAGCTTTCTTT. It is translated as CASLSNTEAFF. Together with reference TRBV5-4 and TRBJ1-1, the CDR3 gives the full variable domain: ETGVTQSPTHLIKTRGQQVTLRCSSQSGHNTVSWYQQALGQGPQFIFQYYREEENGRGNFPPRFSGLQFPNYSSELNVNALELDDSALYLCASLSNTEAFFGQGTRLTVV.